This T cell receptor beta chain comes out of a study of blood T cell repertoires in COVID-19. Study details: In each case, the material was cDNA or gDNA derived from T cells, B-cell-depleted T cells, or PBMCs.

Original handling: Estimation of nucleated cell counts relied on the amplification of reference gene primers. TCRdb's copy holds only in-frame clones and misses some; the assay was immunoSEQ multiplex PCR. That table supplies the V and J calls and clone size; D and trimming were determined from the DNA. The sample yields tens of thousands of clones, around 86% seen once. CDR3 size: 17 residues. CDR1 and CDR2 from the germline V gene are KGHSH and LQKENI. The junction had 7 bases not matched to a gene; V was cut back by 1 base and J by 0 bases. This receptor was identified in a human donor in a cohort sampled during active COVID-19. The donor label of this sample is uncertain. Sequenced material: peripheral blood. The gene calls are TRBV18 and TRBJ2-7; 9 nucleotides line up with TRBD1. CDR3 region: CASSPLPGTGSSYEQYF. Written as DNA, the CDR3 is TGTGCCAGCTCACCACTTCCCGGGACAGGGAGCTCCTACGAGCAGTACTTC.